One sample yielded the 9 T cell receptor beta chains listed below, sequenced in a study of T cell changes during pregnancy in multiple sclerosis. Produced via immunoSEQ multiplex PCR; TCRdb's table is partial and in-frame only. Of almost 40,000 clones in the sample, 75% to 95% were seen once. The sample in question was CD4+ T cells from peripheral blood mononuclear cells, obtained in the third trimester of pregnancy. Receptor source: a female donor in good health, enrolled as a control in a pregnancy study.

The V and J genes are TRBV30 and TRBJ2-4, with a weak D call TRBD2 (5 bases). With 0 bases removed from V and 6 bases from J, the gap between germline ends came to 12 bases. Germline V CDR1 and CDR2: GTSNPN, SVGIG (reference sequence). The CDR3 is 14 residues long. CDR3 DNA sequence: TGTGCCTGGAGTGTATCAGCGGTTGCAAACATTCAGTACTTC. This encodes CAWSVSAVANIQYF.

The chain couples TRBV11-2 to TRBJ2-5; 7 nucleotides line up with TRBD2. Germline trimming cut 5 bases from V and 12 bases from J; bases unmatched to any gene: 12. The CDR3 covers 13 residues. CDR1 is SGHAT and CDR2 is FQNNGV in the germline V gene. As DNA, the CDR3 is TGTGCCAGCAGCCCGCACCCTAGCGGAGAAGAGTACTTC. Translating it yields CASSPHPSGEEYF.

The V and J genes are TRBV16 and TRBJ2-1; the match to TRBD1 covers 8 bases. The CDR3 contains 18 residues. V shed 0 bases and J 7 bases; nucleotides not matched to a gene: 14. The germline V gene encodes CDR1 KGHSY and CDR2 FQNENV. The CDR3 spells CASSQSVIYRTGHNEQFF. CDR3 sequence (DNA): TGTGCCAGCAGCCAATCTGTGATTTATCGGACAGGGCATAATGAGCAGTTCTTC.

V usage is TRBV2 and J usage is TRBJ2-5, with TRBD2 matching over 8 bases. Germline V gives CDR1 SNHLY, CDR2 FYNNEI. The V gene end was trimmed by 3 bases and the J gene end by 6 bases; junction bases not matched to a gene: 9. The CDR3 runs to 15 residues. DNA for the CDR3: TGTGCCAGCAGTGACGGGGTAGCGGGATATAAGACCCAGTACTTC. It translates to CASSDGVAGYKTQYF. The whole variable domain, remainder taken from reference TRBV2 and TRBJ2-5, is EPEVTQTPSHQVTQMGQEVILRCVPISNHLYFYWYRQILGQKVEFLVSFYNNEISEKSEIFDDQFSVERPDGSNFTLKIRSTKLEDSAMYFCASSDGVAGYKTQYFGPGTRLLVL.

This clone was counted once. The junction and the germline gene differ at one end; a read error may be behind it. The chain is built from TRBV5-1 and TRBJ2-1; a weak D match, TRBD1 (5 bases). The germline V gene encodes CDR1 SGHRS and CDR2 YFSETQ. There are 12 residues in the CDR3. The CDR3 DNA reads as TGCGCCAGCAGGTTGGACATCGATGAGCAGTTCTTC. Its translation is CASRLDIDEQFF.

This chain links TRBV5-4 with TRBJ1-3; TRBD1 matches at 8 bases. With 4 bases clipped from V and 4 bases from J, the junction kept 7 bases outside the gene matches. The CDR3 consists of 15 residues. Germline V gives CDR1 SGHNT, CDR2 YYREEE (reference sequence). The DNA for the CDR3 is TGTGCCAGCAGCCCATCGACAGGGGCCGGAAACACCATATATTTT. This codes for CASSPSTGAGNTIYF.

The genes are TRBV30 and TRBJ2-3; possible D gene TRBD2, 5 bases. This CDR3 contains 11 residues. Germline V gives CDR1 GTSNPN, CDR2 SVGIG (reference sequence). V was pared by 3 bases and J by 6 bases, with 7 bases between. The CDR3 protein is CAWSLADTQYF. CDR3 bases: TGTGCCTGGAGCTTAGCGGATACGCAGTATTTT.

This chain's CDR3 is CASSLEGDNSPLHF. The CDR3 bases are TGTGCCAGCAGTTTAGAGGGGGATAATTCACCCCTCCACTTT. The V gene is TRBV27, the J gene TRBJ1-6; TRBD1 might be the D (6 bases). Germline V CDR1 and CDR2: MNHEY, SMNVEV (reference sequence). This CDR3 is built from 14 residues. V shed 2 bases and J shed 5 bases, with 7 bases lying between them.

The chain carries TRBV18 and TRBJ1-4, with a weak D call TRBD1 (5 bases). Germline CDR1 is KGHSH and CDR2 is LQKENI. This CDR3 is 15 amino acids long. V was trimmed by 5 bases and J by 2 bases, leaving 12 bases between them. The CDR3 is CASSELQATNEKLFF. The CDR3 DNA follows: TGTGCCAGCTCAGAACTACAGGCCACTAATGAAAAACTGTTTTTT.